These 29 T cell receptor beta chains were sequenced from one sample in a study of blood T cells in healthy people across ages. Primers used in a second PCR of roughly 7 to 12 cycles were a sample-barcoded 5' primer and a J-beta primer mix. Each CDR3 protein gets one entry after TCRdb re-called the 5' RACE reads with MiXCR. The sample includes approximately 1.5 million distinct CDR3 sequences, roughly a third of them seen just once. Sequences were obtained from blood. The source of these receptors is a woman aged 25 to 39 in good health.

This clonotype was counted a few times. The chain links TRBV15 to TRBJ2-4; D possibly matches TRBD1 or TRBD2 (6 bases each). In germline, CDR1 is LNHNV, CDR2 YYDKDF (reference sequence). Trimming cost V 6 bases and J 6 bases, with 15 bases left between them. The CDR3 runs to 14 residues. This CDR3 is CATSLRGARNIQYF. CDR3 coding DNA: TGTGCCACCAGTCTTAGGGGGGCCCGAAACATTCAGTACTTC.

About this clonotype itself: The junction differs from germline at one of its ends, possibly a read error. The gene calls are TRBV2 and TRBJ2-6, with TRBD1 as a possible D gene (6 bases). CDR1 is SNHLY, CDR2 FYNNEI, per germline. The CDR3 loop spans 15 amino acids. CDR3 sequence: CASSGRGLGTNVLTF. Written as DNA, the CDR3 is TGTGCCAGCAGTGGCAGGGGTCTTGGGACCAACGTCCTGACTTTC.

This clonotype was observed a handful of times. The V and J genes are TRBV5-1 and TRBJ2-4, with 7 nucleotides matching TRBD1. The CDR3 runs to 14 residues. Germline V gene data show CDR1 as SGHRS and CDR2 as YFSETQ. V was pared by 4 bases and J by 7 bases, with 8 bases of the junction left unmatched. The CDR3 DNA reads as TGCGCCAGCAGCCCCGTAAGGGGGCAGAACATTCAGTACTTC. It yields the protein CASSPVRGQNIQYF.

Turning to this clonotype: The junction shows a germline mismatch at one end, possibly a read error. The chain is built from TRBV15 and TRBJ1-2, with 8 bases matching TRBD1. Germline lookup yields CDR1 LNHNV and CDR2 YYDKDF (reference sequence). The CDR3 spans 16 residues. The CDR3 sequence is CATSRDWTGSNYGCTF. The CDR3 coding sequence is TGTGCCACCAGCAGAGATTGGACAGGGAGTAACTATGGCTGCACCTTC. Full variable domain (missing parts from reference TRBV15 and TRBJ1-2): DAMVIQNPRYQVTQFGKPVTLSCSQTLNHNVMYWYQQKSSQAPKLLFHYYDKDFNNEADTPDNFQSRRPNTSFCFLDIRSPGLGDTAMYLCATSRDWTGSNYGCTFGSGTRLTVV.

The gene calls are TRBV11-3 and TRBJ2-1; 8 positions agree with TRBD1. After removal of 3 bases from V and 8 bases from J, the junction contained 9 bases not matched to a gene. This CDR3 has 15 residues. Per germline, CDR1 SGHNT and CDR2 YENEEA. CDR3 in amino acids: CASSLGQAGFDEQFF. CDR3 DNA sequence: TGTGCCAGCAGCTTGGGACAGGCGGGTTTTGATGAGCAGTTCTTC.

This chain uses TRBV18 with TRBJ2-1; D may be TRBD2 (7 bases). The ends were cut back, 2 bases at V and 4 bases at J, with 18 bases in the middle. CDR3 size: 17 residues. The germline gives CDR1 KGHSH, CDR2 LQKENI. The CDR3 coding sequence is TGTGCCAGCTCACCAGAGGGTGCCGGGGGGCTTTACAATGAGCAGTTCTTC. Translated: CASSPEGAGGLYNEQFF.

In this sample, this clonotype turned up many times. The rearrangement joins TRBV20-1 to TRBJ2-3; 8 nucleotides line up with TRBD1. Trimming cost V 8 bases and J 0 bases; bases outside gene matches: 16. The CDR3 covers 17 residues. Germline loops: CDR1 DFQATT, CDR2 SNEGSKA (reference sequence). The CDR3 here is CSTASVQGAGSTDTQYF. In nucleotides, the CDR3 is TGCAGTACCGCGTCGGTCCAGGGGGCAGGTAGCACAGATACGCAGTATTTT.

V is TRBV6-2 or TRBV6-3 and J is TRBJ2-1; a possible D gene is TRBD2 (6 bases). Trimming cost V 2 bases and J 0 bases, with 14 bases left between them. The CDR3 is 17 amino acids. Germline CDR1 and CDR2: MNHEY and SVGEGT. In DNA, the CDR3 is TGTGCCAGCAGTTACGAGGAGGGTATGGGCTCCTACAATGAGCAGTTCTTC. This gives the protein CASSYEEGMGSYNEQFF.

As to this clonotype: A clone one base away is much larger, so this may be a read error. This chain connects TRBV24-1 to TRBJ2-3; no clear D. The CDR3 is made up of 14 amino acids. In germline, CDR1 is KGHDR, CDR2 SFDVKD. With 7 bases removed from V and 3 bases from J, the gap between germline ends came to 13 bases. CDR3 loop: CATSERRKTDTQYF. The CDR3 nucleotides are TGTGCCACCAGCGAACGCAGGAAGACAGATACGCAGTATTTT.

V gene TRBV5-1 combines with J gene TRBJ1-2; D gene unclear. This CDR3 contains 12 residues. Germline values: CDR1 SGHRS, CDR2 YFSETQ. V was clipped by 3 bases and J by 8 bases, with 11 bases between them. The DNA for the CDR3 is TGCGCCAGCAGCTCGGGCTTCGGGGGCTACACCTTC. Protein product: CASSSGFGGYTF.

In its sample, this clonotype was seen a few times. This chain links TRBV5-1 with TRBJ2-3; D is undetermined. V lost 0 bases, J lost 2 bases, and 10 bases lay in between. The V gene's germline CDR1 is SGHRS and CDR2 YFSETQ. The CDR3 spans 15 residues. Written as DNA, the CDR3 is TGCGCCAGCAGCTTGGAGGGATTACCCACAGATACGCAGTATTTT. Translation gives CASSLEGLPTDTQYF.

The chain recombines TRBV30 with TRBJ2-7; D tentatively fits TRBD1 or TRBD2 (5 bases each). CDR1 and CDR2 (germline): GTSNPN, SVGIG (reference sequence). The CDR3 has 14 residues. V lost 4 bases and J 2 bases, leaving 15 bases between the germline ends. The CDR3 sequence is CAWTRRGVPYEQYF. CDR3 nucleotide sequence: TGTGCCTGGACCCGGAGAGGGGTCCCCTACGAGCAGTACTTC.

Many counts were recorded for this clonotype. J is TRBJ1-1 and V is TRBV6-1; 8 nucleotides match TRBD1. CDR3 length: 14 amino acids. J was trimmed by 1 base and V by 4 bases; bases with no gene match: 2. Germline CDR1 MNHNS, CDR2 SASEGT. In nucleotides, the CDR3 is TGTGCCAGCAGTGGGGACAGGCGGAACACTGAAGCTTTCTTT. Translation: CASSGDRRNTEAFF.

Many counts were recorded for this clonotype. V gene TRBV5-1 combines with J gene TRBJ2-5; maybe TRBD2 (7 bases). The CDR3 is made up of 18 amino acids. V lost 1 base, J lost 2 bases, and 21 bases lay in between. CDR1 and CDR2 from the germline V gene are SGHRS and YFSETQ. The CDR3 bases are TGCGCCAGCAGCTTGTGGGGGGGGCCGACTAGTGAACAAGAGACCCAGTACTTC. This encodes CASSLWGGPTSEQETQYF.

The rearrangement links TRBV6-2 or TRBV6-3 to TRBJ2-7, with 13 positions matching TRBD2. Looked up from germline, CDR1 is MNHEY and CDR2 is SVGEGT. Losses at the gene ends were 1 base for V and 7 bases for J; bases not matched to a gene: 7. The CDR3 sequence is 16 residues long. The CDR3 spells CASSYFRTSGGGEQYF. CDR3 bases: TGTGCCAGCAGTTACTTCCGGACTAGCGGGGGAGGTGAGCAGTACTTC.

J is TRBJ1-2 and V is TRBV7-9, with D possibly TRBD1 on 5 matching bases. Trimming stripped 5 bases from V and 4 bases from J, with 26 bases between. There are 18 residues in the CDR3. CDR1 is SEHNR, CDR2 FQNEAQ, per germline (reference sequence). The CDR3 protein is CASSPRDSQRGLLYGYTF. The CDR3 DNA follows: TGTGCCAGCAGCCCACGGGACTCCCAGAGGGGTCTACTCTATGGCTACACCTTC.

J is TRBJ1-4 and V is TRBV12-3 or TRBV12-4, with D uncertain. This CDR3 contains 15 residues. Trimming took 8 bases from V and 0 from J, leaving 13 bases between them. In nucleotides, the CDR3 is TGTGCCAGCCTCCGGGCGGGGTCAACTAATGAAAAACTGTTTTTT. It codes for CASLRAGSTNEKLFF.

V gene TRBV3-1 combines with J gene TRBJ1-4; 7 bases are a match to TRBD1. Germline CDR1 reads LGHDT; CDR2 reads YNNKEL (reference sequence). CDR3 length: 16 residues. V shed 4 bases and J 2 bases; nucleotides not matched to a gene: 7. CDR3 nucleotide sequence: TGTGCCAGCAGCCGAGGCACAGGGGAGACTAATGAAAAACTGTTTTTT. Residues: CASSRGTGETNEKLFF.

This clonotype has only one observation. The chain uses TRBV5-1 and TRBJ2-7, with 11 bases aligning to TRBD2. The J call may be faulty, since TRBJ2-5 better matches the DNA end. The germline V gene encodes CDR1 SGHRS and CDR2 YFSETQ. The length of the CDR3 is 17 residues. The CDR3 DNA reads TGCGCCAGCAGCTCACCGGGACTAGCGGAGTTGAGAGAGACCCAGTACTTC. The encoded protein is CASSSPGLAELRETQYF.

J is TRBJ1-2 and V is TRBV2; unclear D gene. The CDR3 sequence is 14 residues long. Germline values: CDR1 SNHLY, CDR2 FYNNEI. V was clipped by 4 bases and J by 4 bases, with 13 bases between them. CDR3 protein: CASSVVRNTYGYTF. The CDR3 bases are TGTGCCAGCAGTGTGGTCAGGAACACCTATGGCTACACCTTC.

This clonotype was found many times. The CDR3 region is CASSSRQGAETQYF. CDR3 in DNA: TGTGCCAGCAGTTCCAGACAGGGGGCAGAGACCCAGTACTTC. The rearrangement links TRBV6-6 to TRBJ2-5; 10 nucleotides match TRBD1. Unmatched junction bases numbered 3, after V lost 4 bases and J lost 4 bases. The length of the CDR3 is 14 residues. The germline CDR1 and CDR2 sequences are MNHNY and SVGAGI (reference sequence).

For this clonotype: One end of the junction does not line up with germline, which may come from a read error. The chain couples TRBV27 to TRBJ2-1; 13 bases are a match to TRBD2. CDR3 length equals 16 residues. Germline values: CDR1 MNHEY, CDR2 SMNVEV (reference sequence). In DNA form, the CDR3 reads TGTGCCAGCGGACTAGCGGGAGAATATCCCTACAATGAGCGGTTCTTC. Translation: CASGLAGEYPYNERFF.

The chain combines TRBV9 with TRBJ2-1; 14 bases match TRBD2. The germline V gene encodes CDR1 SGDLS and CDR2 YYNGEE. The CDR3 runs to 18 residues. Trimming took 5 bases from V and 6 from J; bases not matched to a gene: 13. This CDR3 is CASRGLAGAWVVRNEQFF. The DNA of the CDR3 is TGTGCCAGCAGGGGACTAGCGGGAGCTTGGGTGGTTCGCAATGAGCAGTTCTTC.

The chain combines TRBV7-9 with TRBJ2-1; a possible D gene is TRBD2 (5 bases). The CDR3 length is 15 residues. The ends were cut back, 2 bases at V and 2 bases at J, with 10 bases in the middle. Per the germline V gene, CDR1 is SEHNR and CDR2 is FQNEAQ (reference sequence). Here the CDR3 reads CASSLTGSTYNEQFF. For the CDR3, the DNA is TGTGCCAGCAGCTTAACGGGAAGCACCTACAATGAGCAGTTCTTC.

The CDR3 is CASSLGVKIYEQYF. The CDR3 DNA follows: TGTGCCAGCAGCTTAGGCGTCAAGATATACGAGCAGTACTTC. This chain joins TRBV13 and TRBJ2-7; no clear D gene. The CDR3 contains 14 residues. V dropped 0 bases and J dropped 4 bases, with 10 bases sitting between them. The germline CDR1 and CDR2 sequences are PRHDT and FYEKMQ (reference sequence).

This clonotype has only a few counts. As DNA, the CDR3 is TGCGCCAGCAGCTTGGCTCCGGGACTAGACCATGAGCAGTTCTTC. It translates to CASSLAPGLDHEQFF. V is TRBV5-1 and J is TRBJ2-1; 8 bases fit TRBD2. The germline gives CDR1 SGHRS, CDR2 YFSETQ. V lost 0 bases and J lost 8; bases outside the gene matches: 7. The CDR3 runs to 15 residues.

This clonotype was detected only a few times. The chain couples TRBV10-3 to TRBJ1-6, with 10 bases identical to TRBD1. The CDR3 loop spans 15 amino acids. Germline-derived CDR1 and CDR2 are ENHRY and SYGVKD. V shed 6 bases and J 6 bases; nucleotides not matched to a gene: 5. The CDR3 spells CAIRADRGINSPLHF. The CDR3 DNA reads as TGTGCCATCAGAGCGGACAGGGGGATTAATTCACCCCTCCACTTT.

This clonotype was detected a few times. This rearrangement joins TRBV6-6 to TRBJ2-1; tentative D call: TRBD2 (6 bases). This CDR3 has 15 amino acids. Trimming left V 7 bases short and J 4 bases short, with 17 bases between. Germline lookup yields CDR1 MNHNY and CDR2 SVGAGI (reference sequence). CDR3 DNA sequence: TGTGCCAGCACACAACCGGGACTGGGATACAATGAGCAGTTCTTC. Protein: CASTQPGLGYNEQFF.

This clonotype was picked up many times. This rearrangement joins TRBV9 to TRBJ2-5; D is perhaps TRBD1 or TRBD2 (5 bases each). V lost 0 bases to trimming and J lost 5 bases, with 14 bases between them. Germline lookup yields CDR1 SGDLS and CDR2 YYNGEE. CDR3 length: 15 residues. CDR3 region: CASSVAGGEVETQYF. CDR3 DNA sequence: TGTGCCAGCAGCGTAGCTGGGGGAGAGGTGGAGACCCAGTACTTC.